One sample yielded the 22 T cell receptor beta chains listed below, sequenced in a study of T-cell reconstitution after alpha-beta-depleted transplantation in children. The TCRbeta library was prepared with unique molecular identifiers. TCRdb reprocessed the PCR reads via MiXCR and lists one record per CDR3 protein. Of 250,000 to 350,000 distinct CDR3 sequences listed, more than 9% are singletons. Sequenced material: PBMCs from the stem cell graft donor, taken from the stem cell graft. These receptors were taken from a human donor who donated a stem cell graft to a child with SCID.

Many counts were recorded for this clonotype. The chain combines TRBV29-1 with TRBJ1-1; D perhaps matches TRBD1 (5 bases). Trimming cost V 5 bases and J 0 bases, with 13 bases left between them. The CDR3 is 14 residues long. CDR1 and CDR2 from the germline V gene are SQVTM and ANQGSEA. CDR3 in amino acids: CSVRKTVMNTEAFF. In DNA, the CDR3 is TGCAGCGTTCGCAAGACAGTTATGAACACTGAAGCTTTCTTT. Drawing the rest from reference TRBV29-1 and TRBJ1-1, the complete variable domain is SAVISQKPSRDICQRGTSLTIQCQVDSQVTMMFWYRQQPGQSLTLIATANQGSEATYESGFVIDKFPISRPNLTFSTLTVSNMSPEDSSIYLCSVRKTVMNTEAFFGQGTRLTVV.

There are many counts of this clonotype. The CDR3 spells CASSFMGHSGANVLTF. CDR3 nucleotide sequence: TGTGCCAGCAGCTTCATGGGACACTCTGGGGCCAACGTCCTGACTTTC. The rearrangement uses TRBV13 and TRBJ2-6; possibly TRBD1 for D (6 bases). V was cut by 3 bases and J by 0 bases, with 9 bases left in between. CDR1 is PRHDT and CDR2 is FYEKMQ in the germline V gene (reference sequence). CDR3 length equals 16 residues.

This clonotype has at least ten counts. The chain couples TRBV4-1 to TRBJ1-2; D might be TRBD1 (6 bases). The V end lost 3 bases, the J end lost 4 bases, and 12 bases lay between the germline ends. CDR3 length: 14 amino acids. CDR1 MGHRA and CDR2 YSYEKL come from the germline V gene. For the CDR3, the DNA is TGCGCCAGCAGCCACGACATGGACAGCTATGGCTACACCTTC. This gives the protein CASSHDMDSYGYTF.

This clonotype came up a few times. V and J are TRBV29-1 and TRBJ1-2, with 8 bases aligning to TRBD1. Trimming at V came to 0 bases and at J to 6 bases, leaving 6 bases not matched to a gene. Per germline, CDR1 SQVTM and CDR2 ANQGSEA. CDR3 length equals 14 residues. The CDR3 coding sequence is TGCAGCGTTGAAGAAAACAGGGGGTTAAATGGCTACACCTTC. Amino acids: CSVEENRGLNGYTF.

This clonotype was counted at least ten times. In DNA form, the CDR3 reads TGTGCCAGCAGCGTAGGGAACGGGGGAGGACAAGAGACCCAGTACTTC. It encodes CASSVGNGGGQETQYF. The chain uses TRBV9 and TRBJ2-5; D perhaps matches TRBD2 (6 bases). The CDR3 is made up of 16 amino acids. Germline V gene data show CDR1 as SGDLS and CDR2 as YYNGEE. V lost 0 bases, J lost 2 bases, and 14 bases lay in between. Drawing the rest from reference TRBV9 and TRBJ2-5, the complete variable domain is DSGVTQTPKHLITATGQRVTLRCSPRSGDLSVYWYQQSLDQGLQFLIQYYNGEERAKGNILERFSAQQFPDLHSELNLSSLELGDSALYFCASSVGNGGGQETQYFGPGTRLLVL.

The chain combines TRBV5-6 with TRBJ1-2; D unresolved. Trimming removed 5 bases from V and 7 bases from J, with 18 bases in between. Germline CDR1 reads SGHDT; CDR2 reads YYEEEE. CDR3 length: 14 amino acids. The CDR3 here is CASSLRGRLSGYTF. Written as DNA, the CDR3 is TGTGCCAGCAGTCTTCGGGGAAGGTTGAGTGGCTACACCTTC.

A few counts support this clonotype. The rearrangement links TRBV20-1 to TRBJ2-5; D not resolved. Germline assignment: CDR1 DFQATT and CDR2 SNEGSKA (reference sequence). This CDR3 region has 10 residues. V gave up 6 bases and J gave up 3 bases, with 5 bases separating them. In DNA, the CDR3 is TGCAGTGCCCTTAAAGAGACCCAGTACTTC. Translated, it gives CSALKETQYF.

This clonotype was detected only a few times. One junction end disagrees with the germline gene, perhaps due to a read error. This chain joins TRBV6-6 and TRBJ2-5; D unclear. Germline lookup yields CDR1 MNHNY and CDR2 SVGAGI (reference sequence). The CDR3 has 12 amino acids. The CDR3 DNA follows: TGTGCCAGCAGGTACTGGGAAGAGACCCAGTACTTC. It codes for CASRYWEETQYF.

The chain uses TRBV2 and TRBJ2-2; the D is unclear. Trimming took 2 bases from V and 5 from J, leaving 15 bases between them. The CDR3 is 16 residues long. Germline V gene sequence: CDR1 SNHLY, CDR2 FYNNEI. The CDR3 DNA reads as TGTGCCAGCAGTGAATTAGGCAGAACCCTGACCGGGGAGCTGTTTTTT. Translated, it gives CASSELGRTLTGELFF.

This clonotype came up many times. The chain carries TRBV5-4 and TRBJ1-2; D remains ambiguous. CDR1 and CDR2 (germline): SGHNT, YYREEE (reference sequence). The V end lost 1 base, the J end lost 5 bases, and 12 bases lay between the germline ends. The CDR3 consists of 14 residues. CDR3 coding DNA: TGTGCCAGCAGCTTGCATGCAGCGCCTTATGGCTACACCTTC. This codes for CASSLHAAPYGYTF.

This clonotype showed up just a few times. This sequence joins TRBV12-3 or TRBV12-4 and TRBJ1-1; D unresolved. The CDR3 runs 15 residues. Trimming removed 1 base at V and 2 bases at J, with 11 bases between. CDR3 nucleotide sequence: TGTGCCAGCAGTTTAGGCGTCAGAATTAACACTGAAGCTTTCTTT. As protein: CASSLGVRINTEAFF.

The CDR3 DNA is TGTGCCAGCAGTTTTGGGAGGGTAGCCAAAAACATTCAGTACTTC. This translates into CASSFGRVAKNIQYF. This chain uses TRBV6-2 or TRBV6-3 with TRBJ2-4; the match to TRBD2 covers 7 bases. Germline assignment: CDR1 MNHEY and CDR2 SVGEGT. V lost 4 bases, J lost 0 bases, and 3 bases stayed unmatched. This CDR3 has 15 residues.

Only a few counts were recorded for this clonotype. The rearrangement uses TRBV12-3 or TRBV12-4 and TRBJ2-3, with 9 bases that match TRBD2. Losses at the gene ends were 10 bases for V and 5 bases for J; bases not matched to a gene: 10. The CDR3 contains 14 residues. In nucleotides, the CDR3 is TGTGCCATTACGACTAGCGGACGGGAAGATACGCAGTATTTT. Translated: CAITTSGREDTQYF.

The sample holds a few counts of this clonotype. The rearrangement joins TRBV9 to TRBJ2-3; perhaps TRBD1 as D (5 bases). This CDR3 is 15 amino acids long. Looked up from germline, CDR1 is SGDLS and CDR2 is YYNGEE. V was trimmed by 0 bases and J by 2 bases, leaving 10 bases between them. CDR3 DNA: TGTGCCAGCAGCGTAGGGGCAGGGAACACAGATACGCAGTATTTT. It is translated as CASSVGAGNTDTQYF.

The chain combines TRBV7-2 with TRBJ1-6; no definite D call. The germline V gene has CDR1 SGHTA and CDR2 FQGNSA. V was cut by 5 bases and J by 6 bases, with 11 bases left in between. The CDR3 loop spans 14 amino acids. CDR3 amino acids: CASSPRLSNSPLHF. As DNA, the CDR3 is TGTGCCAGCAGCCCCCGGTTAAGTAATTCACCCCTCCACTTT.

This clonotype was recorded only once. One end of the junction varies from germline; a read error may be responsible. V and J are TRBV3-1 and TRBJ2-3; D call uncertain. The CDR3 is made up of 15 amino acids. The germline V gene encodes CDR1 LGHDT and CDR2 YNNKEL (reference sequence). CDR3 loop: CASTQVVPWTDTQYF. In DNA, the CDR3 is TGTGCCAGCACCCAAGTGGTCCCTTGGACAGATACGCAGTATTTT.

This clonotype was picked up many times. The chain uses TRBV24-1 and TRBJ2-3; tentatively, D is TRBD2 (5 bases). The V and J ends lost 3 bases and 8 bases respectively, with 11 bases between them. Per germline, CDR1 KGHDR and CDR2 SFDVKD. CDR3 length: 13 amino acids. The CDR3 here is CATSDTGIGTQYF. DNA of the CDR3: TGTGCCACCAGTGATACCGGGATAGGTACGCAGTATTTT.

This clonotype was found a few times. V and J are TRBV20-1 and TRBJ2-1; perhaps TRBD2 as D (6 bases). The CDR3 runs 15 residues. CDR1 is DFQATT, CDR2 SNEGSKA, per germline (reference sequence). Trimming removed 6 bases from V and 7 bases from J, with 22 bases in between. The CDR3 region is CSALRVGGNLNEQFF. In DNA form, the CDR3 reads TGCAGTGCCCTTCGAGTCGGGGGTAATTTGAATGAGCAGTTCTTC.

This clonotype was seen repeatedly, ten times or more. The rearrangement uses TRBV12-3 or TRBV12-4 and TRBJ2-5; 9 bases are a match to TRBD2. CDR3 size: 15 residues. The junction had 8 bases not matched to a gene; V was cut back by 7 bases and J by 2 bases. The CDR3 nucleotides read TGTGCCAGCAAGGCGGGGGGGCTAAGGCAAGAGACCCAGTACTTC. Encoded protein: CASKAGGLRQETQYF.

The gene calls are TRBV12-3 or TRBV12-4 and TRBJ1-5; no reliable D call. Trimming pared 3 bases from V and 4 bases from J, leaving 7 bases between. This CDR3 spans 13 amino acids. CDR3: CASSFSRNQPQHF. CDR3 coding DNA: TGTGCCAGCAGTTTCTCTCGGAATCAGCCCCAGCATTTT.

This clonotype was detected a few times. The gene calls are TRBV10-3 and TRBJ2-5, with 9 bases identical to TRBD1. CDR3 length equals 15 residues. Per germline, CDR1 ENHRY and CDR2 SYGVKD. V dropped 1 base and J dropped 2; count of bases not matched to a gene: 2. CDR3 coding DNA: TGTGCCATCAGTGAGTTGGGACAGGGACAAGAGACCCAGTACTTC. It is translated as CAISELGQGQETQYF.

This clonotype showed up just a few times. This chain uses TRBV3-1 with TRBJ2-1; no firm D call. The V gene lost 8 bases and the J gene lost 9 bases, with 20 bases spanning the gap. The V gene's germline CDR1 is LGHDT and CDR2 YNNKEL (reference sequence). The CDR3 has 14 residues. The CDR3 coding sequence is TGTGCCAGCGGGATTAGTGAAACCAATGGTGAGCAGTTCTTC. Translated: CASGISETNGEQFF.